This TCR beta chain was recorded in a study of CD8 T cells in Susac syndrome. V gave up 5 bases and J gave up 4 bases, with 17 bases separating them. This CDR3 has 15 amino acids. CDR1 is MDHEN and CDR2 is SYDVKM in the germline V gene. Reverse transcription of roughly 0.5 to 1 ug RNA was performed with random hexamers. Using its own MiXCR run on the immunoSEQ multiplex PCR reads, TCRdb lists one record per CDR3 protein. The sample shows approximately 180,000 distinct CDR3 sequences, 90% to 95% of them seen only once. The sequence was obtained from a human donor with Susac syndrome. Source material: CD4+ T cells from PBMCs. The chain has TRBV28 and TRBJ1-2, with no clear D. CDR3 coding DNA: TGTGCCAGCAGTGGCGAGCCGGTAGCGGGCTATGGCTACACCTTC. It encodes CASSGEPVAGYGYTF.